This T cell receptor (beta chain) derives from a study of chemoradiotherapy in HPV16-positive cancers. Study-level background: Candidate HPV-specific T-cell clones and common TCR motifs came from functional assays in a couple of HPV16-positive patients. Study-wide results and limits: For HPV16-positive patients, expanding HPV-responsive T cells associated with longer recurrence-free survival. Only a couple of HPV16-positive patients supplied the functional HPV-specificity definition.

CDR3 length: 15 amino acids. Germline CDR1 reads LNHDA; CDR2 reads SQIVND (reference sequence). Trimming stripped 3 bases from V and 1 base from J, with 12 bases between. Clones were read by immunoSEQ multiplex PCR, and TCRdb kept only the in-frame ones, dropping some. In the table there are about 3,300 clones, about 80% of which are singletons. This clone occurred a few times. The target antigen is unknown. Over chemoradiotherapy, repertoires were sampled more than once. The sample consisted of tumor tissue, taken from a patient who underwent chemoradiotherapy. The source is a human donor with HPV-associated anogenital cancer. The chain uses TRBV19 and TRBJ1-2; no clear D gene. CDR3 protein: CASSMVQDLNYGYTF. The CDR3 DNA reads TGTGCCAGTAGTATGGTGCAGGACCTTAACTATGGCTACACCTTC.